The clone carrying this T cell receptor beta chain was seen a few times. The antigen is unknown. Relative to the germline gene, one junction end is altered; a read error may explain this. The sample is drawn from a study of cytomegalovirus exposure and HLA in healthy donors. From germline, CDR1 is SEHNR and CDR2 FQNEAQ (reference sequence). The CDR3 totals 14 residues. The study's findings and limits: A previous analysis found most TCR beta V segments productive roughly 87% or roughly 30% of the time.

This PCR relied on a set of 60 Vbeta primers and 13 Jbeta primers. Profiled with immunoSEQ multiplex PCR; TCRdb holds only in-frame clones, not every one. The sample has 120,000 to 150,000 clones, over 60% seen once. This sequence joins TRBV7-9 and TRBJ1-3, with D possibly matching TRBD1 (5 bases). The receptor was isolated from a middle-aged man in good health and CMV-seropositive. Sequencing was performed on PBMCs. The CDR3 region has the DNA TGTGCCAGCAGCTTGTCAGGGTCTGGTAACACCATATATTTT. Its translation is CASSLSGSGNTIYF.